This entry lists 10 T cell receptor beta chains sequenced from one sample in a study of T cell responses to AZD1222 COVID-19 vaccine. The data were produced by immunoSEQ multiplex PCR, yet TCRdb's version contains in-frame clones alone and is incomplete. The sample consists of 95,000 to 100,000 clones, roughly 90% of them appearing once. The input for sequencing was peripheral blood, taken 28 days after the second AZD1222 dose. The receptor source for this set is an adult who received the AZD1222 COVID-19 vaccine.

The chain combines TRBV19 with TRBJ1-4; D perhaps matches TRBD1 (5 bases). The V gene's germline CDR1 is LNHDA and CDR2 SQIVND (reference sequence). Trimming removed 5 bases at V and 3 bases at J, with 10 bases between. The CDR3 length is 14 residues. CDR3 sequence: CASSRGAANEKLFF. In nucleotides, the CDR3 is TGTGCCAGTAGTCGCGGGGCCGCTAATGAAAAACTGTTTTTT.

The chain is built from TRBV30 and TRBJ1-2; 8 nucleotides align to TRBD1. The CDR3 runs 14 residues. The germline CDR1 and CDR2 sequences are GTSNPN and SVGIG (reference sequence). V lost 6 bases and J lost 4; bases outside the gene matches: 10. CDR3 sequence (DNA): TGTGCCTGCCTAGTTCCGGGACAGGTCTATGGCTACACCTTC. Protein sequence: CACLVPGQVYGYTF.

The chain joins TRBV5-6 to TRBJ1-2; D remains ambiguous. V was cut by 2 bases and J by 0 bases, with 5 bases left in between. Germline V gene lookup returns CDR1 SGHDT and CDR2 YYEEEE. The CDR3 is 13 residues long. This CDR3 reads CASSFPPNYGYTF. For the CDR3, the DNA is TGTGCCAGCAGCTTCCCACCTAACTATGGCTACACCTTC.

The genes are TRBV11-2 and TRBJ2-2; 8 bases are a match to TRBD1. This CDR3 region has 14 residues. Trimming at V came to 7 bases and at J to 5 bases, leaving 6 bases not matched to a gene. Germline-derived CDR1 and CDR2 are SGHAT and FQNNGV. CDR3 residues: CASTWTGRTGELFF. Here the CDR3 DNA reads TGTGCCAGCACCTGGACAGGGAGGACCGGGGAGCTGTTTTTT.

CDR3 sequence reads: CASSLDLAGGYGYTF. The CDR3 DNA reads as TGTGCCAGCAGTTTGGATCTGGCGGGGGGCTATGGCTACACCTTC. This chain links TRBV28 with TRBJ1-2, with D possibly matching TRBD1 (5 bases). Germline CDR1 and CDR2: MDHEN and SYDVKM. The CDR3 is made up of 15 amino acids. V was trimmed by 3 bases and J by 4 bases, leaving 15 bases between them.

This clone was detected only once. The chain employs TRBV7-8 and TRBJ2-7; D ambiguous. V gave up 4 bases and J gave up 4 bases, with 8 bases separating them. Germline V lookup: CDR1 SGHVS, CDR2 FQNEAQ. CDR3 length equals 12 residues. The CDR3 sequence is CASSSHSYEQYF. CDR3 nucleotide sequence: TGTGCCAGCAGCTCCCATTCTTACGAGCAGTACTTC.

On this clone: Germline is not matched at one junction end, which may reflect a read error. The chain joins TRBV7-7 to TRBJ2-3; tentative D call: TRBD2 (6 bases). Germline V gene data show CDR1 as SSHAT and CDR2 as FNYEAQ (reference sequence). The CDR3 runs 15 residues. CDR3 loop: CASSPRVADTDTQYF. The CDR3 DNA follows: TGTGCTAGCAGCCCGAGGGTAGCGGACACAGATACGCAGTATTTT.

The V call is TRBV28, the J call TRBJ2-7; D uncertain. The CDR3 length is 13 residues. Deletions cut 3 bases from V and 2 bases from J, with 8 bases between. Per the germline V gene, CDR1 is MDHEN and CDR2 is SYDVKM. Here the CDR3 DNA reads TGTGCCAGCAGTTTGGAAGTACCCTACGAGCAGTACTTC. Protein sequence: CASSLEVPYEQYF.

The chain uses TRBV11-2 and TRBJ1-2; D not resolved. CDR3 size: 17 residues. CDR1 is SGHAT and CDR2 is FQNNGV in the germline V gene. Trimming removed 1 base at V and 3 bases at J, with 18 bases between. As DNA, the CDR3 is TGTGCCAGCAGCTTAGGCCTAATTGGGGAGCACGACTATGGCTACACCTTC. The encoded protein is CASSLGLIGEHDYGYTF.

The chain joins TRBV27 to TRBJ1-5; no reliable D call. CDR1 and CDR2 from the germline V gene are MNHEY and SMNVEV (reference sequence). V was shortened by 0 bases and J by 7 bases, with 13 bases between the two germline ends. The CDR3 has 15 residues. The chain's CDR3 is CASSLSQTGQQPQHF. Here the CDR3 DNA reads TGTGCCAGCAGTTTATCGCAAACCGGGCAACAGCCCCAGCATTTT.